The 3 T cell receptor beta chains below all came from one sample that was sequenced in a study of T cell repertoires in cytomegalovirus infection. TCRdb passed the reads through MiXCR, listing each CDR3 protein once. This table holds 800,000 to 950,000 distinct CDR3 sequences, about 31% found once. Their recognized antigens are unknown. The sample was cultured CD8+ T cells from PBMCs, taken from culture after CMV antigen stimulation. These receptors were collected from a human donor in good health (CMV status not recorded). Some clones in this sample may be carry-over from other donors' samples.

In its sample, this clonotype was seen a few times. The chain has TRBV7-8 and TRBJ1-6; TRBD1 matches at 9 bases. The CDR3 runs to 21 residues. V shed 1 base, J shed 0 bases, and the junction held 13 bases outside the gene matches. Germline CDR1 is SGHVS and CDR2 is FQNEAQ. CDR3 in DNA: TGTGCCAGCAGCTTAGAGGACCGGGACAGGGCCGTTCGCTCCTATAATTCACCCCTCCACTTT. This translates into CASSLEDRDRAVRSYNSPLHF. Full variable domain (rest looked up from reference TRBV7-8 and TRBJ1-6): GAGVSQSPRYKVAKRGQDVALRCDPISGHVSLFWYQQALGQGPEFLTYFQNEAQLDKSGLPSDRFFAERPEGSVSTLKIQRTQQEDSAVYLCASSLEDRDRAVRSYNSPLHFGNGTRLTVT.

This chain links TRBV7-6 with TRBJ2-7; D is undetermined. CDR1 and CDR2 from the germline V gene are SGHVS and FNYEAQ. This CDR3 has 11 residues. The ends were cut back, 5 bases at V and 5 bases at J, with 7 bases in the middle. The CDR3 loop is CASSHGNEQYF. The CDR3 nucleotides are TGTGCCAGCAGCCACGGCAACGAGCAGTACTTC.

The V gene is TRBV7-6, the J gene TRBJ2-5, with D tentatively TRBD1 (5 bases). The CDR3 has 16 amino acids. CDR1 SGHVS and CDR2 FNYEAQ come from the germline V gene. V was shortened by 5 bases and J by 3 bases, with 19 bases between the two germline ends. CDR3 amino acids: CASSGAAIGSKETQYF. The DNA of the CDR3 is TGTGCCAGCAGCGGGGCGGCGATAGGGTCTAAAGAGACCCAGTACTTC. The complete variable domain, with remaining parts taken from reference TRBV7-6 and TRBJ2-5, reads GAGVSQSPRYKVTKRGQDVALRCDPISGHVSLYWYRQALGQGPEFLTYFNYEAQQDKSGLPNDRFSAERPEGSISTLTIQRTEQRDSAMYRCASSGAAIGSKETQYFGPGTRLLVL.